These T cell receptor beta chains were read from a single sample in a study of T cells after yellow fever vaccination. TCRdb re-analysed the 5' RACE reads in MiXCR, keeping a single row per CDR3 protein. The table records approximately 600,000 distinct CDR3 sequences, around an eighth of them present only once. The sequencing used PBMCs, collected on the day of the yellow fever booster vaccination. The receptors were sampled from a man under 40 who received the YFV17D yellow fever vaccine. Each CDR3 is given with its conserved first and last residue. Fields, in order: J gene, V gene, CDR3 protein.

TRBJ1-1 TRBV29-1 CSAGDGEAFF
TRBJ2-5 TRBV7-2 CASSLFRGQETQYF
TRBJ2-1 TRBV9 CASSVEGPDPGYNEQFF
TRBJ2-7 TRBV4-3 CASSRVQGDEQYF
TRBJ2-1 TRBV5-1 CASSLGYAYNEQFF
TRBJ2-1 TRBV12-3/TRBV12-4 CASRTRGQNNEQFF
TRBJ2-2 TRBV9 CASSVGNWGTGELFF
TRBJ2-3 TRBV7-9 CASSGRDHTDTQYF
TRBJ2-7 TRBV10-3 CAISERAGGPAAYEQYF
TRBJ1-1 TRBV6-6 CASKWTTEAFF
TRBJ2-1 TRBV4-3 CASSPSWAGREQFF
TRBJ1-5 TRBV12-3/TRBV12-4 CASSLGYQQPQHF
TRBJ2-3 TRBV7-9 CASRPAAFGTDTQYF
TRBJ2-5 TRBV3-1 CASSLPRTGGTGRETQYF
TRBJ2-1 TRBV12-3/TRBV12-4 CASSLLDGNEQFF
TRBJ2-7 TRBV28 CASSETGTSGRASSEQYF
TRBJ2-2 TRBV28 CASRLSGSGVGELFF
TRBJ2-1 TRBV11-1 CASSFSRGEAGVLNEQFF
TRBJ2-1 TRBV29-1 CSVDPQVGEQFF
TRBJ2-7 TRBV20-1 CSARESTTSTYEQYF
TRBJ1-2 TRBV19 CASSRTGANYGYTF
TRBJ2-1 TRBV7-2 CASSLTGTSGKVWQFF
TRBJ2-3 TRBV5-8 CASSLRGIRADTQYF
TRBJ2-1 TRBV19 CASNLGGQGAIGEQFF
TRBJ2-7 TRBV21-1 CASGEWLNYEQYF
TRBJ1-5 TRBV19 CASSTLGRGNQPQHF
TRBJ2-5 TRBV5-6 CASSSGTGGPETQYF
TRBJ2-1 TRBV7-8 CASSPRLAGPNEQFF
TRBJ1-3 TRBV5-1 CASSLQEAGNTIYF
TRBJ2-1 TRBV12-3/TRBV12-4 CASRPAGGTYNEQFF
TRBJ1-2 TRBV4-1 CASSQDGQALGGYTF